Following are 21 T cell receptor beta chains from one sample sequenced in a study of PD-1 blockade in classical Hodgkin lymphoma. Using immunoSEQ multiplex PCR, the repertoire was profiled, and TCRdb retains in-frame clones only, with some absent. The sample lists just under 30,000 clones, 70% to 85% occurring once. All patients experienced relapse after autologous stem cell transplantation, and brentuximab vedotin exposure was variable. Here the sequenced sample was peripheral blood mononuclear cells (PBMCs), taken before the second cycle of nivolumab. The receptors were sampled from a human donor with classical Hodgkin lymphoma.

V usage is TRBV27 and J usage is TRBJ2-7; D not certain. Trimming removed 2 bases from V and 2 bases from J, with 7 bases in between. The CDR3 totals 13 residues. Germline CDR1 MNHEY, CDR2 SMNVEV (reference sequence). The CDR3 nucleotides are TGTGCCAGCAGTTTAGGCCCCCCCTACGAGCAGTACTTC. Its protein product is CASSLGPPYEQYF.

The V gene is TRBV10-3, the J gene TRBJ2-3, with D tentatively TRBD1 or TRBD2 (5 bases each). CDR3 length: 15 residues. Trimming took off 6 bases at V and 2 bases at J, with 15 bases between the two ends. CDR1 and CDR2 (germline): ENHRY, SYGVKD. The CDR3 DNA sequence: TGTGCCATCAGCAACCGGGACGGAGACACAGATACGCAGTATTTT. Protein sequence: CAISNRDGDTDTQYF.

The sample holds one count of this clone. The chain recombines TRBV7-8 with TRBJ1-4; 7 bases fit TRBD1. Germline lookup yields CDR1 SGHVS and CDR2 FQNEAQ. CDR3 length: 15 amino acids. V lost 2 bases to trimming and J lost 8 bases; unmatched junction nucleotides: 8. As DNA, the CDR3 is TGTGCCAGCAGCTTAAGGGGACAGCGAGACGAAAAACTGTTTTTT. Its protein is CASSLRGQRDEKLFF.

V usage is TRBV5-1 and J usage is TRBJ1-2, with D perhaps TRBD1 (6 bases). The CDR3 loop spans 16 amino acids. Trimming shortened V by 0 bases and J by 0 bases, and 12 bases separated the two germline ends. Germline assignment: CDR1 SGHRS and CDR2 YFSETQ. CDR3 residues: CASSLAGQYTNYGYTF. DNA of the CDR3: TGCGCCAGCAGCTTGGCCGGACAGTATACTAACTATGGCTACACCTTC.

This sequence joins TRBV27 and TRBJ1-6; the D gene is possibly TRBD1 (5 bases). The V end lost 4 bases, the J end lost 7 bases, and 17 bases lay between the germline ends. CDR1 and CDR2 from the germline V gene are MNHEY and SMNVEV (reference sequence). The length of the CDR3 is 16 residues. This CDR3 reads CASSYTARARNSPLHF. CDR3 nucleotide sequence: TGTGCCAGCAGTTATACGGCCAGGGCCAGAAATTCACCCCTCCACTTT.

The rearrangement links TRBV10-3 to TRBJ1-2; possibly TRBD1 for D (6 bases). V was cut by 0 bases and J by 0 bases, with 14 bases left in between. This CDR3 comprises 17 residues. The V gene's germline CDR1 is ENHRY and CDR2 SYGVKD. The CDR3 DNA sequence: TGTGCCATCAGTGAGTCGATTAGGACAGCTTCTAACTATGGCTACACCTTC. Translation: CAISESIRTASNYGYTF.

The chain carries TRBV30 and TRBJ2-7; no clear D. The V end was cut by 0 bases, the J end by 3 bases, with 9 bases between. CDR3 length: 13 residues. CDR1 is GTSNPN, CDR2 SVGIG, per germline (reference sequence). For the CDR3, the DNA is TGTGCCTGGAGTGTAGGCTACCGCTACGAGCAGTACTTC. Its protein product is CAWSVGYRYEQYF.

The chain has TRBV19 and TRBJ2-1, with TRBD2 matching 11 bases. Unmatched junction bases numbered 8, after V lost 5 bases and J lost 5 bases. In germline, CDR1 is LNHDA, CDR2 SQIVND (reference sequence). This CDR3 has 16 residues. CDR3 nucleotide sequence: TGTGCCAGTAGTGCCAGACTAGCGGGGACAAACAATGAGCAGTTCTTC. Protein sequence: CASSARLAGTNNEQFF.

V is TRBV4-1 and J is TRBJ2-1; 8 bases line up with TRBD2. CDR3 size: 17 residues. Germline V CDR1 and CDR2: MGHRA, YSYEKL. J gave up 2 bases and V 1 base, and 7 bases lay outside the gene matches. CDR3 sequence reads: CASSQAPSGGAYNEQFF. The CDR3 coding sequence is TGCGCCAGCAGCCAAGCCCCGTCGGGGGGGGCCTACAATGAGCAGTTCTTC.

This chain links TRBV2 with TRBJ1-1; TRBD1 matches at 7 bases. This CDR3 region has 14 residues. Germline V gene sequence: CDR1 SNHLY, CDR2 FYNNEI. J was trimmed by 5 bases and V by 6 bases; bases with no gene match: 9. For the CDR3, the DNA is TGTGCCAGCAGCACTAGACAGGGTTGGACTGAAGCTTTCTTT. Its protein product is CASSTRQGWTEAFF.

V and J are TRBV11-3 and TRBJ2-2, with a weak D call TRBD2 (6 bases). Germline assignment: CDR1 SGHNT and CDR2 YENEEA. Trimming pared 2 bases from V and 4 bases from J, leaving 11 bases between. The CDR3 runs to 15 residues. CDR3 protein: CASSLRRGSTGELFF. The DNA of the CDR3 is TGTGCCAGCAGCTTACGGCGGGGTAGCACCGGGGAGCTGTTTTTT.

The chain carries TRBV6-1 and TRBJ2-3, with D maybe TRBD2 (6 bases). Trimming stripped 7 bases from V and 4 bases from J, with 15 bases between. The germline V gene has CDR1 MNHNS and CDR2 SASEGT. CDR3 size: 14 residues. The chain's CDR3 is CASTFPGGADTQYF. The CDR3, as DNA: TGTGCCAGCACCTTCCCCGGGGGAGCAGATACGCAGTATTTT.

The chain carries TRBV6-1 and TRBJ1-1, with 7 bases matching TRBD1. The ends lost 2 bases at V and 0 bases at J; junction bases unmatched: 3. CDR3 length: 15 amino acids. The germline V gene encodes CDR1 MNHNS and CDR2 SASEGT. In nucleotides, the CDR3 is TGTGCCAGCAGTGAACAGGGGGGGTTGAACACTGAAGCTTTCTTT. Protein product: CASSEQGGLNTEAFF.

This clone was recorded a few times. This chain links TRBV7-2 with TRBJ1-3; D possibly corresponds to TRBD1 (5 bases). Trimming removed 8 bases at V and 0 bases at J, with 14 bases between. This CDR3 has 15 residues. Germline CDR1 reads SGHTA; CDR2 reads FQGNSA. CDR3 sequence: CASSPDSSSGNTIYF. CDR3 nucleotide sequence: TGTGCCAGCTCCCCCGACAGCAGCTCTGGAAACACCATATATTTT.

The chain joins TRBV7-2 to TRBJ2-1, with 11 bases matching TRBD2. The CDR3 is made up of 15 amino acids. Germline CDR1 reads SGHTA; CDR2 reads FQGNSA. The trim removed 5 bases at V and 4 bases at J, leaving 4 bases unmatched. The CDR3 DNA reads TGTGCCAGCAGCCCTAGCGGGGGGATGTACAATGAGCAGTTCTTC. Its translation: CASSPSGGMYNEQFF.

V gene TRBV19 combines with J gene TRBJ1-2; TRBD1 is a possible D gene (6 bases). CDR1 and CDR2 from the germline V gene are LNHDA and SQIVND (reference sequence). The CDR3 spans 12 residues. V was clipped by 5 bases and J by 4 bases, with 8 bases between them. The CDR3 DNA reads TGTGCCAGTAGTGTGACAGGCTATGGCTACACCTTC. The encoded protein is CASSVTGYGYTF.

The chain joins TRBV2 to TRBJ2-7; tentatively, D is TRBD2 (5 bases). The germline V and J ends were trimmed by 6 bases and 0 bases, with 9 bases remaining between them. Germline V lookup: CDR1 SNHLY, CDR2 FYNNEI. The CDR3 runs 13 residues. This CDR3 reads CASRSGSSYEQYF. The DNA for the CDR3 is TGTGCCAGCAGGTCGGGGAGCTCCTACGAGCAGTACTTC.

This clone was seen a few times. This chain connects TRBV7-3 to TRBJ2-1; D is unclear. CDR3 size: 16 residues. Germline values: CDR1 SGHTA, CDR2 FQGTGA. V lost 5 bases and J lost 0, with 14 bases in between. Here the CDR3 DNA reads TGTGCCAGCAGCCCCCCCAGCGCCAGCTCCTACAATGAGCAGTTCTTC. Amino acid sequence: CASSPPSASSYNEQFF.

The chain has TRBV6-1 and TRBJ2-1; D is unclear. The CDR3 is 15 amino acids. V was pared by 7 bases and J by 4 bases, with 17 bases between. Germline CDR1 and CDR2: MNHNS and SASEGT. As DNA, the CDR3 is TGTGCCAGCACCTTGACCTTCTTTTCTTACAATGAGCAGTTCTTC. Translated: CASTLTFFSYNEQFF.

The V call is TRBV19, the J call TRBJ1-5, with 7 bases fitting TRBD1. CDR1 is LNHDA, CDR2 SQIVND, per germline (reference sequence). J gave up 5 bases and V 7 bases, and 11 bases lay outside the gene matches. This CDR3 spans 15 amino acids. For the CDR3, the DNA is TGTGCCAGTAAGATTACTACAGGGGTGGATCAGCCCCAGCATTTT. Its translation is CASKITTGVDQPQHF.

The CDR3 DNA sequence: TGTGCCAGCAGCCCCCGGGCCGGAAATGAGCAGTTCTTC. The encoded protein is CASSPRAGNEQFF. The chain uses TRBV7-9 and TRBJ2-1; D is unclear. The CDR3 has 13 amino acids. In germline, CDR1 is SEHNR, CDR2 FQNEAQ (reference sequence). V was pared by 5 bases and J by 7 bases, with 12 bases between.